These 4 T cell receptor beta chains came from one sample sequenced in a study of T cells in Graves' hyperthyroidism and ophthalmopathy. Authors of the study amplified TCR beta CDR3 regions from RNA transcripts. HTBI primers were employed in a first-round RT-PCR of the TCR CDR3. In TCRdb, the multiplex PCR reads were re-called with MiXCR into one record per CDR3 protein. The table has roughly 400,000 distinct CDR3 sequences, approximately 15% seen once; the top ten hold about 30%. Material: blood. The source is a woman aged 18-29 years with Graves' hyperthyroidism that later progressed to Graves' ophthalmopathy.

The sample holds many counts of this clonotype. The rearrangement joins TRBV7-9 to TRBJ2-7; 10 positions match TRBD2. The germline V gene has CDR1 SEHNR and CDR2 FQNEAQ (reference sequence). The CDR3 runs 15 residues. Trimming removed 6 bases from V and 6 bases from J; junction bases left unmatched: 11. The CDR3 sequence is CASRGRLAGDVEQYF. The CDR3 DNA sequence: TGTGCCAGCAGAGGAAGGCTAGCGGGAGATGTCGAGCAGTACTTC.

This clonotype appeared a few times. The gene calls are TRBV6-1 and TRBJ2-1; D perhaps matches TRBD1 (5 bases). The CDR3 spans 12 residues. V was clipped by 6 bases and J by 7 bases, with 10 bases between them. CDR1 is MNHNS and CDR2 is SASEGT in the germline V gene. This chain's CDR3 is CASRASGNEQFF. The CDR3 nucleotides read TGTGCCAGCAGGGCCTCAGGGAATGAGCAGTTCTTC.

This rearrangement joins TRBV29-1 to TRBJ1-1; the match to TRBD1 covers 9 bases. The CDR3 runs to 13 residues. Germline trimming cut 4 bases from V and 0 bases from J; bases unmatched to any gene: 0. The V gene's germline CDR1 is SQVTM and CDR2 ANQGSEA. The CDR3 nucleotides are TGCAGCGTTGGGACAGGGGTGAACACTGAAGCTTTCTTT. It translates to CSVGTGVNTEAFF.

V gene TRBV7-9 combines with J gene TRBJ2-1; 9 positions agree with TRBD2. CDR3 length: 14 residues. Germline V CDR1 and CDR2: SEHNR, FQNEAQ (reference sequence). Trimming at V came to 5 bases and at J to 8 bases, leaving 7 bases not matched to a gene. For the CDR3, the DNA is TGTGCCAGCAGCCGTAGCGGGAGAATATATGAGCAGTTCTTC. Protein product: CASSRSGRIYEQFF.